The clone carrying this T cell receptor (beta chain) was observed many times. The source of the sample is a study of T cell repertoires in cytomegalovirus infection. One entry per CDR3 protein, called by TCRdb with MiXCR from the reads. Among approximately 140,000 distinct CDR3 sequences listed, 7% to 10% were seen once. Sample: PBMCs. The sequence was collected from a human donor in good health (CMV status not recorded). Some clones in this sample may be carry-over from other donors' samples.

The CDR3 nucleotides read TGTGCCAGCAGCCAAGTACAACCAGGCTATGGCTACACCTTC. This sequence encodes CASSQVQPGYGYTF. J is TRBJ1-2 and V is TRBV14, with unresolved D. Germline V gives CDR1 SGHDN, CDR2 FVKESK. Trimming shortened V by 1 base and J by 4 bases, and 10 bases separated the two germline ends. CDR3 length: 14 residues.